These 22 T cell receptor beta chains were sequenced from one sample in a study of blood T cell repertoires in COVID-19. TCRdb's table, derived via immunoSEQ multiplex PCR, lists solely in-frame clones and lacks some. The data contain roughly 410,000 clones, about 89% of them singletons. The specimen was peripheral blood. The source is a woman aged 40 to 50 with COVID-19, enrolled during active disease.

The chain couples TRBV4-3 to TRBJ2-3; 12 bases match TRBD2. The germline gives CDR1 LGHNA, CDR2 YSLEER. This CDR3 comprises 16 residues. The V gene end was trimmed by 5 bases and the J gene end by 4 bases; junction bases not matched to a gene: 7. The CDR3 loop reads CASSTRLAGAADTQYF. For the CDR3, the DNA is TGCGCCAGCAGCACCAGACTAGCGGGAGCGGCAGATACGCAGTATTTT.

The chain recombines TRBV29-1 with TRBJ2-7; 7 bases map to TRBD1. The V and J ends lost 7 bases and 1 base, in that order; junction bases with no gene match: 4. The CDR3 loop spans 12 amino acids. Per germline, CDR1 SQVTM and CDR2 ANQGSEA. CDR3 coding DNA: TGCAGCGCAACGGGACAGTCCTACGAGCAGTACTTC. Its translation: CSATGQSYEQYF.

The chain combines TRBV18 with TRBJ2-7; 10 bases are shared with TRBD2. The length of the CDR3 is 15 residues. The V gene end was trimmed by 6 bases and the J gene end by 1 base; junction bases not matched to a gene: 6. CDR1 KGHSH and CDR2 LQKENI come from the germline V gene. CDR3 sequence reads: CASSSLAGGSYEQYF. CDR3 coding DNA: TGTGCCAGCTCGTCTTTAGCGGGGGGATCCTACGAGCAGTACTTC.

The table lists this clone with a count of one. The chain joins TRBV12-3 or TRBV12-4 to TRBJ1-1; D gene uncertain. The CDR3 covers 13 residues. V was shortened by 6 bases and J by 1 base, with 9 bases between the two germline ends. The CDR3, as DNA: TGTGCCAGCAGGCCAACAGCGAACACTGAAGCTTTCTTT. It translates to CASRPTANTEAFF.

The V gene is TRBV7-2, the J gene TRBJ2-2, with TRBD2 matching 10 bases. V was clipped by 5 bases and J by 7 bases; unmatched bases: 10. CDR1 is SGHTA, CDR2 FQGNSA, per germline. The CDR3 is 16 amino acids. The DNA of the CDR3 is TGTGCCAGCAGCGCCTACCCTAGCGGGAGTAACGGGGAGCTGTTTTTT. It yields the protein CASSAYPSGSNGELFF.

The chain has TRBV3-1 (or the pseudogene TRBV3-2) and TRBJ1-3; perhaps TRBD1 as D (6 bases). The CDR3 length is 15 residues. V lost 5 bases to trimming and J lost 0 bases, with 11 bases between them. Germline-derived CDR1 and CDR2 are LGHDT and YNNKEL (reference sequence). This CDR3 is CASSTGTRSGNTIYF. The CDR3 DNA reads as TGTGCCAGCAGCACCGGGACACGCTCTGGAAACACCATATATTTT.

The rearrangement joins TRBV18 to TRBJ1-3; D unresolved. V shed 2 bases and J shed 0 bases, with 11 bases lying between them. This CDR3 comprises 16 residues. Germline-derived CDR1 and CDR2 are KGHSH and LQKENI. CDR3 protein: CASSPTNSLSGNTIYF. The DNA for the CDR3 is TGTGCCAGCTCACCAACGAACAGCCTCTCTGGAAACACCATATATTTT.

The chain employs TRBV15 and TRBJ1-3; D is unclear. The CDR3 is made up of 14 amino acids. Trimming cost V 4 bases and J 4 bases, with 11 bases left between them. Germline V lookup: CDR1 LNHNV, CDR2 YYDKDF (reference sequence). The CDR3 DNA sequence: TGTGCCACCAGCAACCCGAGCGGCGGAAACACCATATATTTT. Translating it yields CATSNPSGGNTIYF. Together with reference TRBV15 and TRBJ1-3, the CDR3 gives the full variable domain: DAMVIQNPRYQVTQFGKPVTLSCSQTLNHNVMYWYQQKSSQAPKLLFHYYDKDFNNEADTPDNFQSRRPNTSFCFLDIRSPGLGDTAMYLCATSNPSGGNTIYFGEGSWLTVV.

The chain links TRBV5-1 to TRBJ2-7; D may be TRBD1 (6 bases). Trimming stripped 4 bases from V and 4 bases from J, with 18 bases between. This CDR3 has 15 amino acids. Germline assignment: CDR1 SGHRS and CDR2 YFSETQ. The CDR3 sequence: CASSPAQGSEYEQYF. DNA for the CDR3: TGCGCCAGCAGCCCTGCTCAGGGGAGCGAATACGAGCAGTACTTC.

The chain couples TRBV27 to TRBJ1-5; possible D gene TRBD1, 5 bases. The germline V and J ends were trimmed by 5 bases and 4 bases, with 9 bases remaining between them. The CDR3 consists of 13 residues. Germline V gives CDR1 MNHEY, CDR2 SMNVEV (reference sequence). CDR3 sequence: CASSVDRNQPQHF. The CDR3 DNA reads as TGTGCCAGCAGTGTCGACAGAAATCAGCCCCAGCATTTT.

J is TRBJ1-1 and V is TRBV6-5; maybe TRBD1 (5 bases). This CDR3 has 16 residues. Germline V gene lookup returns CDR1 MNHEY and CDR2 SVGAGI. V shed 4 bases and J shed 11 bases, with 26 bases lying between them. For the CDR3, the DNA is TGTGCCAGCAGTTCCCCCCGCGTCAAGGGGTCCGCTGGGGCTTTCTTT. Protein product: CASSSPRVKGSAGAFF.

The V and J genes are TRBV5-4 and TRBJ1-2; 8 bases map to TRBD1. V lost 3 bases to trimming and J lost 8 bases; unmatched junction nucleotides: 15. Germline-derived CDR1 and CDR2 are SGHNT and YYREEE (reference sequence). The CDR3 totals 16 residues. Here the CDR3 reads CASSSGVQGAGGGYTF. The CDR3 DNA is TGTGCCAGCAGCTCCGGGGTTCAGGGGGCTGGAGGGGGCTACACCTTC.

V usage is TRBV7-9 and J usage is TRBJ1-2; 7 bases agree with TRBD1. Looked up from germline, CDR1 is SEHNR and CDR2 is FQNEAQ (reference sequence). The CDR3 consists of 17 residues. V lost 0 bases, J lost 7 bases, and 14 bases stayed unmatched. CDR3 sequence reads: CASSLAAITGELAGYTF. Written as DNA, the CDR3 is TGTGCCAGCAGCTTAGCGGCCATTACAGGGGAGTTAGCTGGCTACACCTTC.

J is TRBJ2-2 and V is TRBV7-3; D is possibly TRBD2 (5 bases). CDR1 SGHTA and CDR2 FQGTGA come from the germline V gene. The CDR3 is 16 residues long. Between the trimmed V and J ends, which lost 3 bases and 0 bases, there was a span of 11 bases. The CDR3 DNA reads as TGTGCCAGCAGCTTCTTAGGAGGAACGAACACCGGGGAGCTGTTTTTT. This encodes CASSFLGGTNTGELFF.

The V gene is TRBV10-1, the J gene TRBJ1-1, with D tentatively TRBD1 (6 bases). The CDR3 loop spans 13 amino acids. CDR1 WNHNN and CDR2 SYGVQD come from the germline V gene (reference sequence). Trimming took 10 bases from V and 7 from J, leaving 19 bases between them. The CDR3 bases are TGCGCCACCCCCAGGGGTCCCGACGGTGAAGCTTTCTTT. It yields the protein CATPRGPDGEAFF.

The chain joins TRBV6-2 or TRBV6-3 to TRBJ1-3, with 8 bases matching TRBD1. CDR1 is MNHEY, CDR2 SVGEGT, per germline. V was clipped by 8 bases and J by 7 bases; unmatched bases: 10. The length of the CDR3 is 14 residues. The CDR3 nucleotides are TGTGCCAGCGGCCCAGGGGGCGCAAGGAACACCATATATTTT. It is translated as CASGPGGARNTIYF.

The rearrangement uses TRBV6-2 or TRBV6-3 and TRBJ1-5, with D unresolved. Germline CDR1 is MNHEY and CDR2 is SVGEGT. V was trimmed by 5 bases and J by 4 bases, leaving 18 bases between them. The CDR3 runs to 16 residues. The CDR3 reads CASSLDGERPNQPQHF. For the CDR3, the DNA is TGTGCCAGCAGTCTGGACGGGGAACGCCCGAATCAGCCCCAGCATTTT.

This clone has just one count. This sequence joins TRBV25-1 and TRBJ1-4; D possibly corresponds to TRBD1 (6 bases). Between the trimmed V and J ends, which lost 5 bases and 4 bases, there was a span of 14 bases. Germline lookup yields CDR1 MGHDK and CDR2 SYGVNS. The CDR3 totals 15 residues. This chain's CDR3 is CASSNRDTDNEKLFF. The CDR3 nucleotides are TGTGCCAGCAGTAACCGGGACACCGATAATGAAAAACTGTTTTTT.

The chain links TRBV7-3 to TRBJ2-5, with TRBD1 matching over 7 bases. This CDR3 contains 13 residues. With 5 bases clipped from V and 4 bases from J, the junction kept 4 bases outside the gene matches. In germline, CDR1 is SGHTA, CDR2 FQGTGA. The DNA of the CDR3 is TGTGCCAGCAGCGCAAACAGGGGAGAGACCCAGTACTTC. Protein sequence: CASSANRGETQYF.

The CDR3 loop reads CASSPRQLGVHPYNEQFF. For the CDR3, the DNA is TGTGCCAGCAGCCCCCGCCAGCTAGGAGTCCACCCCTACAATGAGCAGTTCTTC. The rearrangement uses TRBV9 and TRBJ2-1, with D unclear. The CDR3 runs 18 residues. CDR1 and CDR2 (germline): SGDLS, YYNGEE. Trimming stripped 4 bases from V and 2 bases from J, with 22 bases between.

The rearrangement links TRBV7-6 to TRBJ2-7; D perhaps matches TRBD1 (6 bases). Per the germline V gene, CDR1 is SGHVS and CDR2 is FNYEAQ. The length of the CDR3 is 15 residues. V dropped 1 base and J dropped 2 bases, with 12 bases sitting between them. CDR3 sequence (DNA): TGTGCCAGCAGCTTAGGGGGTCAGGGGCCCTACGAGCAGTACTTC. Protein: CASSLGGQGPYEQYF.

This clone was detected only once. The chain carries TRBV7-8 and TRBJ2-7; 8 bases are a match to TRBD1. The CDR3 is 17 residues long. From germline, CDR1 is SGHVS and CDR2 FQNEAQ. The junction had 12 bases not matched to a gene; V was cut back by 4 bases and J by 1 base. As DNA, the CDR3 is TGTGCCAGCAGCTCAAAGTACGGACAGGGACCTTCCTACGAGCAGTACTTC. Translation: CASSSKYGQGPSYEQYF.